One and the same sample provided the 28 T cell receptor beta chains below, sequenced in a study of cytomegalovirus exposure and HLA in healthy donors. Both 60 Vbeta primers and 13 Jbeta primers went into the PCR. Generated by immunoSEQ multiplex PCR, the TCRdb table keeps only in-frame clones and is missing some. Altogether 200,000 or so clones are present, 65% to 85% being singletons, with the ten largest covering 4.5% to 7.5%. Sample: PBMCs. The source of these receptors is a woman aged 25 to 39 in good health and CMV-seropositive.

The genes are TRBV7-2 and TRBJ2-2, with D unclear. Germline V gene sequence: CDR1 SGHTA, CDR2 FQGNSA. The CDR3 is made up of 16 amino acids. V dropped 2 bases and J dropped 5 bases, with 15 bases sitting between them. The chain's CDR3 is CASSLIGTTHTGELFF. CDR3 nucleotide sequence: TGTGCCAGCAGCTTAATCGGTACTACTCATACCGGGGAGCTGTTTTTT.

CDR3: CASRSGFGEETQYF. CDR3 nucleotide sequence: TGTGCCAGCAGGTCAGGGTTTGGGGAAGAGACCCAGTACTTC. The gene calls are TRBV5-6 and TRBJ2-5; D is perhaps TRBD1 (5 bases). CDR1 SGHDT and CDR2 YYEEEE come from the germline V gene. V lost 5 bases to trimming and J lost 3 bases, with 14 bases between them. The CDR3 has 14 residues.

This chain links TRBV5-4 with TRBJ2-2; possibly TRBD2 for D (6 bases). Germline CDR1 is SGHNT and CDR2 is YYREEE (reference sequence). The CDR3 has 14 amino acids. V lost 4 bases to trimming and J lost 5 bases, with 12 bases between them. The CDR3 DNA sequence: TGTGCCAGCAGCAAATCAGCGGGTACCGGGGAGCTGTTTTTT. Protein sequence: CASSKSAGTGELFF.

This clone was recorded only once. The gene calls are TRBV28 and TRBJ2-7, with D perhaps matching TRBD2 (5 bases). The V and J ends lost 2 bases and 2 bases respectively, with 13 bases between them. CDR1 and CDR2 from the germline V gene are MDHEN and SYDVKM. The CDR3 spans 15 residues. Here the CDR3 DNA reads TGTGCCAGCAGTTTACCCACCGGGATCCCCTACGAGCAGTACTTC. This translates into CASSLPTGIPYEQYF.

J is TRBJ2-7 and V is TRBV29-1; D is unclear. Trimming removed 6 bases at V and 3 bases at J, with 15 bases between. Per the germline V gene, CDR1 is SQVTM and CDR2 is ANQGSEA. The CDR3 length is 13 residues. CDR3 nucleotide sequence: TGCAGCGTCACGCTGGAGCGCTTCTACGAGCAGTACTTC. Amino acids: CSVTLERFYEQYF.

V gene TRBV7-8 combines with J gene TRBJ1-2; 7 bases are shared with TRBD1. The ends lost 1 base at V and 5 bases at J; junction bases unmatched: 4. In germline, CDR1 is SGHVS, CDR2 FQNEAQ. This CDR3 has 14 residues. CDR3 protein: CASSLGGQLYGYTF. The DNA for the CDR3 is TGTGCCAGCAGCTTAGGGGGACAGCTATATGGCTACACCTTC.

The chain employs TRBV6-5 and TRBJ2-7; D ambiguous. This CDR3 region has 11 residues. The germline V and J ends were trimmed by 6 bases and 3 bases, with 6 bases remaining between them. Germline assignment: CDR1 MNHEY and CDR2 SVGAGI. In nucleotides, the CDR3 is TGTGCCAGCAGGGGCGACTACGAGCAGTACTTC. It encodes CASRGDYEQYF.

The rearrangement links TRBV6-5 to TRBJ2-1; D not certain. The V gene lost 7 bases and the J gene lost 1 base, with 11 bases spanning the gap. The CDR3 totals 14 residues. Germline CDR1 and CDR2: MNHEY and SVGAGI. As DNA, the CDR3 is TGTGCCAGCACCAGACACCCATCCTACAATGAGCAGTTCTTC. Protein: CASTRHPSYNEQFF.

On this clone itself: The sample contains more than one DNA sequence encoding this CDR3. This chain connects TRBV4-1 to TRBJ1-2; TRBD1 matches 9 bases. There are 17 residues in the CDR3. The V gene end was trimmed by 1 base and the J gene end by 8 bases; junction bases not matched to a gene: 14. Germline V gene lookup returns CDR1 MGHRA and CDR2 YSYEKL. The CDR3 protein is CASSQVGQGLKLGGYTF. CDR3 coding DNA: TGCGCCAGCAGCCAAGTGGGACAGGGACTGAAGTTGGGCGGCTACACCTTC.

The chain recombines TRBV27 with TRBJ2-1; no definite D call. CDR1 and CDR2 (germline): MNHEY, SMNVEV (reference sequence). Trimming took off 5 bases at V and 4 bases at J, with 9 bases between the two ends. The CDR3 loop spans 13 amino acids. As DNA, the CDR3 is TGTGCCAGCAGTCCCCGCGGTTACAATGAGCAGTTCTTC. Its translation: CASSPRGYNEQFF.

This clone has more than one count but fewer than ten. For the CDR3, the DNA is TGTGCCAGTAGTAGTCGACAGGGGAACTATGGCTACACCTTC. Translated: CASSSRQGNYGYTF. V gene TRBV19 combines with J gene TRBJ1-2; the match to TRBD1 covers 8 bases. The CDR3 is 14 residues long. V dropped 4 bases and J dropped 2; count of bases not matched to a gene: 3. Germline values: CDR1 LNHDA, CDR2 SQIVND (reference sequence).

The V call is TRBV27, the J call TRBJ2-3, with D hard to call. The CDR3 is 13 amino acids. Per the germline V gene, CDR1 is MNHEY and CDR2 is SMNVEV (reference sequence). V lost 3 bases, J lost 2 bases, and 6 bases lay in between. The CDR3 sequence: CASSLRHTDTQYF. The DNA for the CDR3 is TGTGCCAGCAGTTTGCGGCACACAGATACGCAGTATTTT.

The chain joins TRBV6-5 to TRBJ2-5; tentative D call: TRBD1 (5 bases). This CDR3 has 14 residues. Germline values: CDR1 MNHEY, CDR2 SVGAGI. V lost 0 bases, J lost 6 bases, and 11 bases lay in between. CDR3: CASSYSTASKTQYF. In DNA form, the CDR3 reads TGTGCCAGCAGTTACTCGACAGCCTCAAAGACCCAGTACTTC.

This clone was seen only once. The J gene is TRBJ2-7, the V gene TRBV4-3; 10 nucleotides match TRBD2. This CDR3 has 16 residues. The V gene end was trimmed by 1 base and the J gene end by 0 bases; junction bases not matched to a gene: 3. Germline CDR1 LGHNA, CDR2 YSLEER. CDR3 region: CASSQGTSGASYEQYF. CDR3 bases: TGCGCCAGCAGCCAAGGTACTAGCGGGGCCTCCTACGAGCAGTACTTC.

The V gene is TRBV6-5, the J gene TRBJ1-2; 9 nucleotides agree with TRBD1. There are 13 residues in the CDR3. The V gene end was trimmed by 6 bases and the J gene end by 4 bases; junction bases not matched to a gene: 3. Germline values: CDR1 MNHEY, CDR2 SVGAGI. Here the CDR3 reads CASRPTGGYGYTF. In DNA form, the CDR3 reads TGTGCCAGCAGGCCGACAGGGGGCTATGGCTACACCTTC.

This clone was detected a few times. This rearrangement joins TRBV7-6 to TRBJ2-1; D call uncertain. The CDR3 has 15 residues. Between the trimmed V and J ends, which lost 3 bases and 2 bases, there was a span of 11 bases. The germline CDR1 and CDR2 sequences are SGHVS and FNYEAQ. CDR3 region: CASSLAPMPYNEQFF. The DNA for the CDR3 is TGTGCCAGCAGCTTGGCACCCATGCCCTACAATGAGCAGTTCTTC.

This chain joins TRBV19 and TRBJ2-3, with D possibly TRBD1 on 6 matching bases. Germline V lookup: CDR1 LNHDA, CDR2 SQIVND (reference sequence). The CDR3 is 15 residues long. Trimming took off 3 bases at V and 6 bases at J, with 16 bases between the two ends. This chain's CDR3 is CASSMKLRTADTQYF. CDR3 nucleotide sequence: TGTGCCAGTAGTATGAAGTTGAGGACAGCGGATACGCAGTATTTT.

The V call is TRBV5-5, the J call TRBJ1-2, with 7 bases fitting TRBD1. There are 14 residues in the CDR3. V lost 2 bases and J lost 2; bases outside the gene matches: 3. Per the germline V gene, CDR1 is SGHKS and CDR2 is YYEKEE (reference sequence). The CDR3 nucleotides are TGTGCCAGCAGCTTTGGGGACAGAAACTATGGCTACACCTTC. It translates to CASSFGDRNYGYTF.

This chain links TRBV2 with TRBJ2-5; 8 nucleotides line up with TRBD1. The CDR3 has 18 residues. Germline CDR1 and CDR2: SNHLY and FYNNEI. V shed 2 bases, J shed 5 bases, and the junction held 16 bases outside the gene matches. The chain's CDR3 is CASSERGQGVDGMETQYF. The CDR3 nucleotides are TGTGCCAGCAGTGAACGCGGACAGGGTGTCGATGGGATGGAGACCCAGTACTTC.

The chain carries TRBV9 and TRBJ2-3; weak D call: TRBD2 (6 bases). Trimming cost V 4 bases and J 3 bases, with 18 bases left between them. Per the germline V gene, CDR1 is SGDLS and CDR2 is YYNGEE. The CDR3 consists of 16 residues. CDR3 nucleotides: TGTGCCAGCAGCCCCGGGTTGCGGGACCTTACAGATACGCAGTATTTT. It translates to CASSPGLRDLTDTQYF.

The chain is built from TRBV7-9 and TRBJ2-7; 7 nucleotides align to TRBD2. This CDR3 is 16 amino acids long. CDR1 and CDR2 from the germline V gene are SEHNR and FQNEAQ (reference sequence). J gave up 0 bases and V 2 bases, and 7 bases lay outside the gene matches. CDR3 in amino acids: CASSLREDGYSYEQYF. The CDR3, as DNA: TGTGCCAGCAGCTTACGGGAGGACGGATACTCCTACGAGCAGTACTTC.

V gene TRBV29-1 combines with J gene TRBJ2-1, with 11 bases fitting TRBD2. The junction had 7 bases not matched to a gene; V was cut back by 0 bases and J by 9 bases. The germline V gene encodes CDR1 SQVTM and CDR2 ANQGSEA. The CDR3 length is 15 residues. The CDR3 region has the DNA TGCAGCGTTGAAGATAGCGGGGGGGCCCTTGGTGAGCAGTTCTTC. It is translated as CSVEDSGGALGEQFF.

The CDR3 spells CASSTDTLTGAQEQFF. In DNA, the CDR3 is TGTGCCAGCAGTACCGACACGCTTACAGGGGCACAAGAGCAGTTCTTC. The chain is built from TRBV2 and TRBJ2-1; 7 bases fit TRBD1. The CDR3 extends over 16 amino acids. CDR1 and CDR2 from the germline V gene are SNHLY and FYNNEI. Trimming cost V 5 bases and J 10 bases; bases outside gene matches: 17.

This chain uses TRBV19 with TRBJ2-5; TRBD1 matches at 10 bases. Germline-derived CDR1 and CDR2 are LNHDA and SQIVND (reference sequence). The junction had 6 bases not matched to a gene; V was cut back by 3 bases and J by 5 bases. The CDR3 runs to 15 residues. This CDR3 reads CASSIWSGQGETQYF. The CDR3 DNA sequence: TGTGCCAGTAGTATTTGGTCGGGACAGGGGGAGACCCAGTACTTC.

This clone was observed a few times. This rearrangement joins TRBV6-5 to TRBJ1-2; D possibly corresponds to TRBD1 (6 bases). Between the trimmed V and J ends, which lost 0 bases and 6 bases, there was a span of 8 bases. Germline V gene sequence: CDR1 MNHEY, CDR2 SVGAGI. This CDR3 contains 13 residues. The CDR3 reads CASSYSGTHGYTF. CDR3 nucleotide sequence: TGTGCCAGCAGTTACTCTGGGACACATGGCTACACCTTC.

This clone was counted a single time. Other DNA variants within this sample encode the same CDR3. The V call is TRBV7-9, the J call TRBJ2-3; 7 bases fit TRBD2. The germline V gene encodes CDR1 SEHNR and CDR2 FQNEAQ (reference sequence). The CDR3 contains 15 residues. The junction had 1 base not matched to a gene; V was cut back by 1 base and J by 0 bases. The CDR3 DNA reads TGTGCCAGCAGCTTAGGCGGGAGAAGCACAGATACGCAGTATTTT. Its protein is CASSLGGRSTDTQYF.

The J gene is TRBJ1-2, the V gene TRBV5-4; D is possibly TRBD1 (6 bases). The CDR3 contains 13 residues. Trimming left V 7 bases short and J 0 bases short, with 10 bases between. CDR1 SGHNT and CDR2 YYREEE come from the germline V gene (reference sequence). The CDR3 nucleotides read TGTGCCAGCGGACAGCCAGCTAACTATGGCTACACCTTC. Its translation is CASGQPANYGYTF.

The chain is built from TRBV7-2 and TRBJ2-2; D is unclear. Trimming left V 4 bases short and J 0 bases short, with 12 bases between. CDR1 SGHTA and CDR2 FQGNSA come from the germline V gene. CDR3 length: 16 amino acids. This CDR3 reads CASSSERPPNTGELFF. For the CDR3, the DNA is TGTGCCAGCAGCTCTGAGCGACCGCCGAACACCGGGGAGCTGTTTTTT.